Below, one T cell receptor (beta chain) is given with its context. Per the germline V gene, CDR1 is MNHEY and CDR2 is SMNVEV (reference sequence). After removal of 8 bases from V and 1 base from J, the junction contained 16 bases not matched to a gene. The CDR3 has 18 residues. Here immunoSEQ multiplex PCR was the method, and the copy in TCRdb shows in-frame clones only, minus some. Among approximately 67,000 clones listed, around 81% were seen once. Patients had residual fresh-frozen tumor tissue and more than two years of survival data. This record belongs to a study of glioma-infiltrating T cells after dendritic cell vaccination. Overall study context: Samples are from glioblastoma patients in Phase I and II dendritic cell vaccine trials.

This TCR was recovered from a human donor with glioblastoma. The genes are TRBV27 and TRBJ1-1; 10 bases agree with TRBD1. This specimen was blood, taken before dendritic cell vaccination. The CDR3 sequence is CASRPLVTGGVGNTEAFF. Written as DNA, the CDR3 is TGTGCCAGCCGCCCGCTCGTGACAGGGGGCGTCGGGAACACTGAAGCTTTCTTT.